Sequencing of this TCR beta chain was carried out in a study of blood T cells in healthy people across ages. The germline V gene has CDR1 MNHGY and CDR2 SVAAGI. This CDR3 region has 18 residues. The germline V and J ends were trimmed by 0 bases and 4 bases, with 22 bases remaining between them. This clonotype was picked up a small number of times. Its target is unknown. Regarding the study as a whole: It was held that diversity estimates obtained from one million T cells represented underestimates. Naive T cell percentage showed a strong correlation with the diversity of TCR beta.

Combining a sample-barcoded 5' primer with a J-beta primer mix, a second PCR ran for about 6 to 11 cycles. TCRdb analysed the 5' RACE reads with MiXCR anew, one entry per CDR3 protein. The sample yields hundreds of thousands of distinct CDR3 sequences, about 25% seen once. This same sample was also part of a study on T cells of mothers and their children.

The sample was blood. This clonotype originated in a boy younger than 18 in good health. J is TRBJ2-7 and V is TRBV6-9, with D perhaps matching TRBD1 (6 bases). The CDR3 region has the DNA TGTGCCAGCAGTTATTCTAACCGCAACAGGGTAATGGGTTACGAGCAGTACTTC. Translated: CASSYSNRNRVMGYEQYF.